This TCR beta chain was identified during a study of human T cells and chemical hapten exposure. Background on the study: Per-sample TCR yield variability stemmed mainly from small pooled library volume differences.

A single record per CDR3 protein comes from TCRdb applying MiXCR to the RACE reads. The sample has approximately 370,000 distinct CDR3 sequences, 5.5% seen once. Time point specified: pre-sensitization, week 0. Treatment noted: therapeutic diphenylcyclopropenone sensitization with weekly scalp DPC. This clonotype has a handful of counts. What it recognizes is unknown. V shed 0 bases and J shed 6 bases, with 20 bases lying between them. Germline-derived CDR1 and CDR2 are ENHRY and SYGVKD. The CDR3 covers 17 residues. Study results and caveats: Alopecia was present in the donors, so their immune response may differ from healthy people's.

This sample comprised whole blood, obtained in connection with sensitization to the hapten diphenylcyclopropenone (DPC). The chain carries TRBV10-3 and TRBJ1-2; D may be TRBD1 (5 bases). This receptor was taken from a young woman with alopecia areata. Some clones in this sample may be carry-over from other donors' samples. CDR3 sequence reads: CAISESTPDTPVDGYTF. CDR3 bases: TGTGCCATCAGTGAGTCGACTCCGGACACTCCCGTCGATGGCTACACCTTC.